The next 28 T cell receptor beta chains were all read from a single sample in a study of blood T cell repertoires in COVID-19. Data came from immunoSEQ multiplex PCR; TCRdb stores just in-frame clones and leaves some out. The data hold about 99,000 clones, with roughly 84% observed a single time. The specimen sequenced was peripheral blood. The receptor source for this set is a human donor in a cohort sampled during active COVID-19.

V gene TRBV21-1 combines with J gene TRBJ2-7; the D call in the table, TRBD1, was not verified against the DNA. TRBV21-1 has pseudogene status. This CDR3 spans 19 amino acids. The CDR3 DNA is TGTGCCAGCAGCAAAGTTAGTGCGACCCCCGACAGGGGCGGGTACGAGCAGTACTTC. This sequence encodes CASSKVSATPDRGGYEQYF.

This clone has just a few counts. The J gene is TRBJ2-7, the V gene TRBV7-8; TRBD2 agrees at 7 bases. CDR3 length: 15 amino acids. Germline values: CDR1 SGHVS, CDR2 FQNEAQ. Trimming removed 5 bases from V and 0 bases from J; junction bases left unmatched: 7. The CDR3 DNA reads TGTGCCAGCAGCCAGCGGGACGGTGGCTCCTACGAGCAGTACTTC. The encoded protein is CASSQRDGGSYEQYF.

This chain connects TRBV12-2 to TRBJ2-7; the table calls TRBD1, which could not be checked here. TRBV12-2 is noted as a pseudogene. The CDR3 contains 15 residues. The CDR3 spells CAPIGQGGGSYEQYF. Written as DNA, the CDR3 is TGTGCACCGATAGGACAGGGTGGAGGATCCTACGAGCAGTACTTC.

The chain combines TRBV9 with TRBJ2-5, with TRBD2 matching over 9 bases. V shed 0 bases, J shed 5 bases, and the junction held 8 bases outside the gene matches. This CDR3 is 16 amino acids long. Germline V gives CDR1 SGDLS, CDR2 YYNGEE. Written as DNA, the CDR3 is TGTGCCAGCAGCGTAGGCGGTCTAGCGGGAATGGAGACCCAGTACTTC. Protein product: CASSVGGLAGMETQYF.

The V call is TRBV6-5, the J call TRBJ2-1, with a tentative D call TRBD1 (5 bases). V was shortened by 7 bases and J by 8 bases, with 21 bases between the two germline ends. There are 15 residues in the CDR3. CDR1 is MNHEY, CDR2 SVGAGI, per germline. In DNA form, the CDR3 reads TGTGCCAGCACTAGGGCCCAGGGTTCCGAGGATGAGCAGTTCTTC. Translated: CASTRAQGSEDEQFF.

The chain links TRBV12-3 or TRBV12-4 to TRBJ1-1; D unresolved. The CDR3 loop spans 13 amino acids. V lost 4 bases and J 1 base, leaving 7 bases between the germline ends. This chain's CDR3 is CASSSTGNTEAFF. The CDR3 DNA follows: TGTGCCAGCAGTTCAACGGGGAACACTGAAGCTTTCTTT.

This chain joins TRBV28 and TRBJ1-2; no clear D gene. Germline V gives CDR1 MDHEN, CDR2 SYDVKM. V was pared by 8 bases and J by 2 bases, with 12 bases between. The CDR3 consists of 13 residues. CDR3 sequence: CASEYPGNYGYTF. CDR3 in DNA: TGTGCCAGCGAATACCCAGGCAACTATGGCTACACCTTC.

The chain links TRBV14 to TRBJ2-1; D is unclear. This CDR3 is 13 amino acids long. Trimming cost V 0 bases and J 8 bases, with 8 bases left between them. Germline V CDR1 and CDR2: SGHDN, FVKESK. CDR3: CASSQDLLYEQFF. The CDR3 DNA reads TGTGCCAGCAGCCAAGACCTACTATATGAGCAGTTCTTC.

In its sample, this clone was seen many times. V is TRBV3-1 (or the pseudogene TRBV3-2) and J is TRBJ2-7; perhaps TRBD1 as D (6 bases). The CDR3 spans 14 residues. Germline CDR1 reads LGHDT; CDR2 reads YNNKEL (reference sequence). Trimming left V 1 base short and J 2 bases short, with 9 bases between. The CDR3 here is CASSQGSGAYEQYF. The CDR3 DNA reads as TGTGCCAGCAGCCAAGGTTCAGGGGCCTACGAGCAGTACTTC.

The chain joins TRBV2 to TRBJ2-2; 9 positions match TRBD1. With 3 bases clipped from V and 3 bases from J, the junction kept 8 bases outside the gene matches. Per germline, CDR1 SNHLY and CDR2 FYNNEI. This CDR3 has 17 residues. DNA of the CDR3: TGTGCCAGCAGTGACTCTCGACAGGGGGTGTACACCGGGGAGCTGTTTTTT. Protein sequence: CASSDSRQGVYTGELFF.

The chain recombines TRBV28 with TRBJ1-1, with 11 bases matching TRBD1. CDR1 is MDHEN and CDR2 is SYDVKM in the germline V gene. The CDR3 consists of 14 residues. Trimming removed 2 bases from V and 4 bases from J; junction bases left unmatched: 0. CDR3: CASSLGTGGTEAFF. Here the CDR3 DNA reads TGTGCCAGCAGTTTAGGGACAGGGGGCACTGAAGCTTTCTTT.

This CDR3 is CASTRGSGAGHEQYF. The CDR3 coding sequence is TGTGCCAGCACCCGAGGTTCGGGAGCTGGCCACGAGCAGTACTTC. The chain combines TRBV2 with TRBJ2-7, with TRBD2 as a possible D gene (6 bases). Trimming took 7 bases from V and 5 from J, leaving 21 bases between them. The CDR3 has 15 amino acids. The germline gives CDR1 SNHLY, CDR2 FYNNEI.

The rearrangement uses TRBV14 and TRBJ2-7, with 7 bases that match TRBD2. The germline gives CDR1 SGHDN, CDR2 FVKESK. J lost 6 bases, V lost 0 bases, and 11 bases had no gene match. This CDR3 comprises 16 residues. CDR3 coding DNA: TGTGCCAGCAGCCAAGATATAGGGGATCCGGGGGGCGAGCAGTACTTC. This codes for CASSQDIGDPGGEQYF.

V gene TRBV7-9 combines with J gene TRBJ2-7, with TRBD2 matching 13 bases. After removal of 5 bases from V and 0 bases from J, the junction contained 4 bases not matched to a gene. The CDR3 extends over 16 amino acids. Germline V CDR1 and CDR2: SEHNR, FQNEAQ (reference sequence). The chain's CDR3 is CASSGGLAGSSYEQYF. The CDR3 DNA is TGTGCCAGCAGCGGGGGACTAGCGGGAAGCTCCTACGAGCAGTACTTC.

The chain joins TRBV19 to TRBJ2-3; 9 nucleotides line up with TRBD2. CDR3 size: 15 residues. After removal of 3 bases from V and 3 bases from J, the junction contained 4 bases not matched to a gene. Germline values: CDR1 LNHDA, CDR2 SQIVND (reference sequence). The CDR3 sequence: CASSINSGRTDTQYF. The CDR3, as DNA: TGTGCCAGTAGTATTAATAGCGGGAGAACAGATACGCAGTATTTT.

The chain has TRBV19 and TRBJ1-6; 7 bases agree with TRBD1. This CDR3 is 15 amino acids long. After removal of 5 bases from V and 1 base from J, the junction contained 2 bases not matched to a gene. Germline loops: CDR1 LNHDA, CDR2 SQIVND (reference sequence). The CDR3 DNA sequence: TGTGCCAGTAGTGACAGGGATTCCTATAATTCACCCCTCCACTTT. Amino acids: CASSDRDSYNSPLHF.

In regard to this clone: Other DNA variants within this sample encode the same CDR3. This sequence joins TRBV7-2 and TRBJ2-1; TRBD1 is a possible D gene (5 bases). V dropped 4 bases and J dropped 0 bases, with 13 bases sitting between them. CDR1 and CDR2 from the germline V gene are SGHTA and FQGNSA. The CDR3 is made up of 16 amino acids. The CDR3 loop is CASSYQGPSSYNEQFF. CDR3 bases: TGTGCCAGCAGCTATCAGGGTCCCAGCTCCTACAATGAGCAGTTCTTC.

The chain carries TRBV5-1 and TRBJ2-1; maybe TRBD1 (6 bases). The germline gives CDR1 SGHRS, CDR2 YFSETQ. V lost 2 bases and J lost 2, with 14 bases in between. This CDR3 comprises 16 residues. CDR3 nucleotide sequence: TGCGCCAGCAGCTTTAATCCACAGGGACCCTACAATGAGCAGTTCTTC. Translated: CASSFNPQGPYNEQFF.

The chain links TRBV28 to TRBJ2-1; 11 bases agree with TRBD2. Germline assignment: CDR1 MDHEN and CDR2 SYDVKM. The CDR3 spans 14 residues. Trimming removed 10 bases from V and 6 bases from J; junction bases left unmatched: 8. For the CDR3, the DNA is TGTGCCACCGACTTAGCGGGAGGGCCCAATGAGCAGTTCTTC. It is translated as CATDLAGGPNEQFF.

The chain carries TRBV5-6 and TRBJ1-5, with no clear D. Germline V lookup: CDR1 SGHDT, CDR2 YYEEEE. V was pared by 1 base and J by 4 bases, with 9 bases between. The CDR3 is made up of 14 amino acids. The CDR3 region has the DNA TGTGCCAGCAGCTTGCGAGACACGAATCAGCCCCAGCATTTT. Residues: CASSLRDTNQPQHF.

The chain employs TRBV27 and TRBJ2-1, with D unclear. Germline CDR1 and CDR2: MNHEY and SMNVEV (reference sequence). V was trimmed by 2 bases and J by 8 bases, leaving 10 bases between them. The CDR3 contains 13 residues. The CDR3 sequence: CASSLVPVYEQFF. CDR3 DNA: TGTGCCAGCAGTTTAGTCCCGGTCTATGAGCAGTTCTTC.

The chain has TRBV7-2 and TRBJ1-3, with 7 bases aligning to TRBD1. Per germline, CDR1 SGHTA and CDR2 FQGNSA. This CDR3 spans 16 amino acids. V was pared by 1 base and J by 3 bases, with 6 bases of the junction left unmatched. Here the CDR3 DNA reads TGTGCCAGCAGCTTAGATGACAGGGAGTTTGGAAACACCATATATTTT. Residues: CASSLDDREFGNTIYF.

The chain employs TRBV4-2 and TRBJ2-1; 10 bases fit TRBD2. Germline trimming cut 0 bases from V and 8 bases from J; bases unmatched to any gene: 4. CDR3 length equals 15 residues. Germline loops: CDR1 LGHNA, CDR2 YNFKEQ. This chain's CDR3 is CASSQDGLAGDEQFF. Here the CDR3 DNA reads TGTGCCAGCAGCCAAGATGGGCTAGCGGGAGATGAGCAGTTCTTC.

The chain joins TRBV15 to TRBJ1-6, with unresolved D. The germline V and J ends were trimmed by 0 bases and 6 bases, with 9 bases remaining between them. Per the germline V gene, CDR1 is LNHNV and CDR2 is YYDKDF (reference sequence). The CDR3 sequence is 15 residues long. CDR3 sequence (DNA): TGTGCCACCAGCAGAGATCGGGATTTTAATTCACCCCTCCACTTT. This codes for CATSRDRDFNSPLHF.

This clone appeared once. The identical CDR3 is also encoded by other nucleotide sequences in the sample. The chain uses TRBV9 and TRBJ2-5; 7 positions agree with TRBD1. Germline V CDR1 and CDR2: SGDLS, YYNGEE. V trimming: 7 bases; J trimming: 5 bases; junction bases outside the gene matches: 8. This CDR3 is 13 amino acids long. The CDR3 reads CASGRDSRETQYF. The CDR3 DNA is TGTGCCAGCGGACGGGACAGTCGGGAGACCCAGTACTTC.

This clone was observed once. The chain employs TRBV19 and TRBJ2-6, with TRBD1 matching over 9 bases. Germline loops: CDR1 LNHDA, CDR2 SQIVND (reference sequence). The CDR3 extends over 19 amino acids. V gave up 7 bases and J gave up 0 bases; unmatched junction bases: 13. This chain's CDR3 is CASTRLGDRVRSGANVLTF. The CDR3 DNA is TGTGCCAGTACTCGACTGGGGGACAGGGTTCGCTCTGGGGCCAACGTCCTGACTTTC.

The chain is built from TRBV11-2 and TRBJ1-4; 9 bases map to TRBD1. Trimming at V came to 4 bases and at J to 5 bases, leaving 2 bases not matched to a gene. CDR3 length equals 14 residues. CDR1 and CDR2 (germline): SGHAT, FQNNGV. DNA of the CDR3: TGTGCCAGCAGCTCCGGGACAGGGAATGAAAAACTGTTTTTT. This translates into CASSSGTGNEKLFF.

This clone was recorded only once. This chain connects TRBV4-1 to TRBJ2-2; D gene ambiguous. The V end lost 8 bases, the J end lost 4 bases, and 11 bases lay between the germline ends. The CDR3 is 13 residues long. CDR1 is MGHRA, CDR2 YSYEKL, per germline. CDR3 DNA: TGCGCCAGCGGTGCACTCCTCACCGGGGAGCTGTTTTTT. This encodes CASGALLTGELFF.